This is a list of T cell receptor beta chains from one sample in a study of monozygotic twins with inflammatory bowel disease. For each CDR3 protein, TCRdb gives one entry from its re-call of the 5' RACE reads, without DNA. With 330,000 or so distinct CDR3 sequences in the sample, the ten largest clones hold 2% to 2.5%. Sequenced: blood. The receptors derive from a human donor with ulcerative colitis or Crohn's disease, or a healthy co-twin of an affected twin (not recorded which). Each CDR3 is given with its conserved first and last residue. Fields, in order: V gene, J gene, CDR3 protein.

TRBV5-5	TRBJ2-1	CASSLATKVQQFF
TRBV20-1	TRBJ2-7	CSARNYYEQYF
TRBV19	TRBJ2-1	CASSARRLQSEQFF
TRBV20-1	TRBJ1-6	CSAREGAQSPLHF
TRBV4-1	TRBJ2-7	CASSQNLGTGPNEQYF
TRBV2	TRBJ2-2	CASSEARTSGRGAGELFF
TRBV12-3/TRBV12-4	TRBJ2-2	CASTQVPRSDGELFF
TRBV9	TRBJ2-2	CASSVASGRAKAGELFF
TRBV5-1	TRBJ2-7	CASSSGQDYEQYF
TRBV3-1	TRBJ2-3	CASSQVGVWGGTDTQYF
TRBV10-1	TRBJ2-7	CASSMGRGEQYF
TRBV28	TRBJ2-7	CASSFRLGPGTYEQYF
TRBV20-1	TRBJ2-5	CSARTDQETQYF
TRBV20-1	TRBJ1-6	CSARLLEFTGGKNNSPLHF
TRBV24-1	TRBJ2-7	CATTVQYRGDRQYF
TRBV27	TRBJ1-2	CASSPLAEGGYTF
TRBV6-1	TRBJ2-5	CASSPRVPQETQYF
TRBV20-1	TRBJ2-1	CSARAPGLFYNEQFF
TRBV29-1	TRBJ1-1	CSVEGGQKAFF
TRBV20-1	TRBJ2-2	CSARARQDTGELFF
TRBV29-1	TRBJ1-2	CSVERQNYGYTF
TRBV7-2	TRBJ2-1	CASSSLGRGGNEQFF
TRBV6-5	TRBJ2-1	CASSSTSGGAREQFF
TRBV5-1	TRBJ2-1	CASSLFGAEINEQFF
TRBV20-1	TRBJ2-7	CSARAGIGNEQYF
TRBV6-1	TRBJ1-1	CASNTLRIEAFF
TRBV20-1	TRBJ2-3	CSASLDSTDTQYF
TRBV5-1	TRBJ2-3	CASRGKDTDTQYF
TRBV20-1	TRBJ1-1	CSARGGGGRGTEAFF
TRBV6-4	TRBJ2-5	CASHSRSQETQYF
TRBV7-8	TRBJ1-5	CASSLEGGYSNQPQHF
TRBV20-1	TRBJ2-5	CSARFLQETQYF
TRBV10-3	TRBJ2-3	CAISEVISGGADTQYF
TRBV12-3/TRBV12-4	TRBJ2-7	CASSPVGTAPYEQYF
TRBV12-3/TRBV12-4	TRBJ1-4	CASKVDRAYEKLFF
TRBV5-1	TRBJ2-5	CASSLAVETSGETQYF
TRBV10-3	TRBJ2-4	CAISETGWEAKNMQYF
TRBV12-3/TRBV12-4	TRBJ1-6	CASSFRTATSPLHF
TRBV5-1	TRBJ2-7	CASSSTAGRYEQYF
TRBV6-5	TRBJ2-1	CASSYRYTNEQFF
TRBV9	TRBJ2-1	CASSVGTGASDEQFF
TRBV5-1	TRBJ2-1	CASSLSGESYNEQFF
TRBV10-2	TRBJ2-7	CATSQLVTSLPDGEQYF
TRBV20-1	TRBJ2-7	CSANQGISYEQYF
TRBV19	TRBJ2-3	CASSRSTGTDTQYF
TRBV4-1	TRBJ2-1	CASSQVLYNEQFF
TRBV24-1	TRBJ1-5	CATSDLVSNQPQHF
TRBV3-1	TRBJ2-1	CASSQEYRSYNEQFF
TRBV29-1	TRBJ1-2	CSVLAEQGYGYTF
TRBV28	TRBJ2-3	CASSFGAPTDTQYF
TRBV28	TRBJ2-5	CASTPSKWGVVETQYF
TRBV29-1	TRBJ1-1	CSVEIVSRSEAFF
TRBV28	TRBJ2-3	CASSQAGGGTDTQYF